These T cell receptor beta chains were read from a single sample in a study of radiotherapy plus CTLA-4 blockade in lung cancer. The table came from immunoSEQ multiplex PCR; TCRdb's copy has only in-frame clones and leaves some out. Among 11,000 to 15,000 clones, 87% were seen once, and the ten largest hold over 13%. The material sequenced was peripheral blood, taken from a patient treated with radiotherapy plus ipilimumab. The receptor set was obtained from a human donor with non-small cell lung cancer that progressed on radiotherapy plus ipilimumab. Some clones in this sample may be carry-over from other donors' samples. Each CDR3 is given with its conserved first and last residue. The order of the fields is V gene, D gene, J gene, clone size, CDR3 protein, CDR3 DNA. A D gene is named only where the DNA matches it firmly. Some rows mark clone size as missing; the rest say once, few, many or name a class of expanded clone.

>TRBV11-2|TRBD1|TRBJ1-2|.
CASSLPFPQGGGYTF
TGTGCCAGCAGCTTACCCTTTCCACAGGGGGGTGGCTACACCTTC
>TRBV19|TRBD2|TRBJ2-1|.
CASLSAGVGNEQFF
TGTGCCAGTTTATCGGCGGGAGTGGGTAATGAGCAGTTCTTC
>TRBV5-1|TRBD1|TRBJ2-6|.
CASRWGQPSGANVLTF
TGCGCCAGCAGGTGGGGACAGCCCTCTGGGGCCAACGTCCTGACTTTC
>TRBV9|.|TRBJ1-2|once
CASSLQGRDGYTF
TGTGCCAGCAGCTTACAGGGAAGGGATGGCTACACCTTC
>TRBV4-3|TRBD1|TRBJ2-4|.
CASSRQGVNIQYF
TGCGCCAGCAGCAGGCAGGGGGTAAACATTCAGTACTTC
>TRBV4-1|TRBD1|TRBJ1-2|.
CASSDGTAYGYTF
TGCGCCAGCAGCGACGGGACAGCGTATGGCTACACCTTC
>TRBV10-1|.|TRBJ2-2|.
CASRRQANTGELFF
TGCGCCAGCAGAAGACAGGCGAACACCGGGGAGCTGTTTTTT
>TRBV11-2|TRBD2|TRBJ2-5|.
CASSPGLAGEIQETQYF
TGTGCCAGCAGCCCGGGACTAGCGGGAGAGATACAAGAGACCCAGTACTTC
>TRBV27|TRBD2|TRBJ2-1|once
CASSLAAGVGNEQFF
TGTGCCAGCAGTTTGGCGGCGGGAGTGGGGAATGAGCAGTTCTTC
>TRBV9|TRBD1|TRBJ1-3|.
CASSVGTGFGNTIYF
TGTGCCAGCAGCGTAGGGACAGGGTTCGGAAACACCATATATTTT
>TRBV28|.|TRBJ1-1|.
CASRGRNTEAFF
TGTGCCAGCCGCGGGAGGAACACTGAAGCTTTCTTT
>TRBV30|.|TRBJ1-1|.
CAWREQGWDAEAFF
TGTGCCTGGAGGGAACAGGGTTGGGACGCTGAAGCTTTCTTT
>TRBV7-6|.|TRBJ2-7|.
CASSPGFSYEQYF
TGTGCCAGCAGCCCGGGGTTCTCCTACGAGCAGTACTTC
>TRBV18|.|TRBJ1-1|.
CASSLRVANTEAFF
TGTGCCAGCTCACTCAGGGTGGCGAACACTGAAGCTTTCTTT
>TRBV6-1|.|TRBJ1-1|.
CASSETGNTEAFF
TGTGCCAGCAGTGAAACGGGGAACACTGAAGCTTTCTTT
>TRBV7-3|TRBD2|TRBJ2-3|.
CASSPTGTSGGEQYF
TGTGCCAGCAGCCCTACTGGGACTAGCGGGGGGGAGCAGTATTTT
>TRBV9|.|TRBJ1-3|.
CASSVVVGLSGNTIYF
TGTGCCAGCAGCGTAGTCGTGGGACTCTCTGGAAACACCATATATTTT
>TRBV7-8|.|TRBJ1-4|.
CASRAGLNEKLFF
TGTGCCAGCAGGGCAGGCTTAAATGAAAAACTGTTTTTT
>TRBV7-2|.|TRBJ1-4|.
CASSSLPNEKLFF
TGTGCCAGCAGCAGCCTCCCAAATGAAAAACTGTTTTTT
>TRBV6-1|TRBD2|TRBJ2-1|.
CASSVLAGGNPEQFF
TGTGCCAGCAGCGTACTAGCGGGGGGGAATCCTGAGCAGTTCTTC
>TRBV15|.|TRBJ2-7|.
CATSPGHRITFYEQYF
TGTGCCACCAGCCCTGGGCACCGGATCACTTTCTACGAGCAGTACTTC
>TRBV27|TRBD1|TRBJ1-5|.
CASSFGQGGQPQHF
TGTGCCAGCAGTTTCGGACAGGGGGGTCAGCCCCAGCATTTT
>TRBV5-1|.|TRBJ1-1|.
CASSISGQKAFF
TGCGCCAGCAGCATATCGGGACAAAAAGCTTTCTTT
>TRBV6-5|.|TRBJ2-7|.
CASSYAGSSYEQYF
TGTGCCAGCAGTTACGCCGGGAGCTCCTACGAGCAGTACTTC
>TRBV19|TRBD2|TRBJ2-1|.
CASSISAGGFNEQFF
TGTGCCAGTAGTATCTCAGCGGGAGGATTCAATGAGCAGTTCTTC
>TRBV4-3|.|TRBJ1-2|.
CASSQEGEGGFYGYTF
TGCGCCAGCAGCCAAGAAGGGGAAGGCGGATTTTATGGCTACACCTTC
>TRBV7-8|TRBD1|TRBJ2-6|.
CASSSGTGGISGANVLTF
TGCGCCAGCAGCTCCGGGACAGGGGGCATCTCTGGGGCCAACGTCCTGACTTTC
>TRBV5-4|.|TRBJ2-7|.
CASSLFNSQYEQYF
TGTGCCAGCAGCTTGTTCAACTCTCAATACGAGCAGTACTTC
>TRBV11-3|TRBD1|TRBJ1-5|.
CASSLCDRVVEVGQPQHF
TGTGCCAGCAGCTTATGTGACAGGGTCGTTGAGGTCGGTCAGCCCCAGCATTTT
>TRBV6-5|TRBD1|TRBJ1-1|.
CASTPTGLNTEAFF
TGTGCCAGCACCCCGACAGGGTTAAACACTGAAGCTTTCTTT
>TRBV6-1|TRBD2|TRBJ2-1|.
CASSEEVNWGGYNEQFF
TGTGCCAGCAGTGAAGAGGTTAATTGGGGGGGGTACAATGAGCAGTTCTTC
>TRBV18|TRBD1|TRBJ2-7|.
CASSPKDRGLYEQYF
TGTGCCAGCTCACCAAAGGACAGGGGGCTGTACGAGCAGTACTTC
>TRBV11-3|.|TRBJ2-3|.
CASSLNAADTQYF
TGTGCCAGCAGCTTAAACGCAGCAGATACGCAGTATTTT
>TRBV5-5|.|TRBJ1-3|.
CASGQWQVGNTIYF
TGTGCCAGCGGGCAATGGCAGGTTGGAAACACCATATATTTT
>TRBV11-2|TRBD2|TRBJ2-3|.
CASSYTSGNLDTQYF
TGTGCCAGCAGCTACACTAGCGGAAACCTAGATACGCAGTATTTT
>TRBV5-6|TRBD1|TRBJ1-2|.
CASSAQSTGDYGYTF
TGTGCCAGCAGCGCACAATCGACAGGGGACTATGGCTACACCTTC
>TRBV4-3|TRBD2|TRBJ2-1|.
CASSQRREGNEQFF
TGCGCCAGCAGCCAACGGCGGGAGGGCAATGAGCAGTTCTTC
>TRBV5-5|.|TRBJ1-2|.
CASSLLPEANYGHTF
TGTGCCAGCAGCTTGTTGCCGGAAGCTAACTATGGCCACACCTTC
>TRBV6-4|TRBD1|TRBJ1-1|once
CASSVAGGMDTEAFF
TGTGCCAGCAGTGTAGCAGGGGGCATGGACACTGAAGCTTTCTTT
>TRBV18|.|TRBJ1-2|.
CASSPALGLYGYTF
TGTGCCAGCTCCCCCGCACTCGGACTCTATGGCTACACCTTC
>TRBV7-2|.|TRBJ1-4|.
CASSLWGDEKLFF
TGTGCCAGCAGCTTATGGGGGGATGAAAAACTGTTTTTT
>TRBV4-3|TRBD1|TRBJ2-1|.
CASSQAGWIQGDRANEQFF
TGCGCCAGCAGCCAAGCCGGGTGGATACAGGGTGACAGGGCCAATGAGCAGTTCTTC
>TRBV5-5|TRBD2|TRBJ2-2|.
CASSLGLAGYTGELFF
TGTGCCAGCAGCTTAGGACTAGCGGGGTACACCGGGGAGCTGTTTTTT
>TRBV5-1|.|TRBJ1-4|.
CASSFLPGGEKLFF
TGCGCCAGCAGCTTCCTCCCCGGAGGTGAAAAACTGTTTTTT
>TRBV5-8|TRBD1|TRBJ1-2|.
CASKGQGAQRAYGYTF
TGTGCCAGCAAGGGGCAGGGGGCGCAAAGGGCCTATGGCTACACCTTC
>TRBV19|.|TRBJ1-1|once
CASSIARYTEAFF
TGTGCCAGTAGTATTGCTAGGTACACTGAAGCTTTCTTT
>TRBV15|TRBD2|TRBJ2-6|.
CATSRGSGGASGANVLTF
TGTGCCACCAGCAGAGGAAGCGGGGGGGCCTCTGGGGCCAACGTCCTGACTTTC
>TRBV7-9|TRBD1|TRBJ1-1|.
CASGDRWNVGTEAFF
TGTGCCAGCGGGGACAGGTGGAACGTCGGCACTGAAGCTTTCTTT
>TRBV7-8|TRBD1|TRBJ2-5|.
CASSPWRTGNARETQYF
TGTGCCAGCAGCCCCTGGAGGACAGGAAATGCCCGGGAGACCCAGTACTTC
>TRBV11-2|.|TRBJ2-3|.
CFGGGHTQYF
TGTTTCGGTGGAGGTCATACGCAGTATTTT
>TRBV9|.|TRBJ1-1|once
CASSVLPNTEAFF
TGTGCCAGCAGCGTACTACCTAACACTGAAGCTTTCTTT
>TRBV9|.|TRBJ2-7|.
CASSVDSAAGYEQYF
TGTGCCAGCAGCGTAGATTCAGCGGCCGGGTACGAGCAGTACTTC
>TRBV7-9|TRBD2|TRBJ2-5|.
CASSRWREGLETQYF
TGTGCCAGCAGCCGATGGCGGGAGGGCCTGGAGACCCAGTACTTC
>TRBV5-6|TRBD2|TRBJ2-3|.
CASSLERDPGRDTQYF
TGTGCCAGCAGCTTGGAGCGGGACCCAGGGCGCGATACGCAGTATTTT
>TRBV6-5|TRBD1|TRBJ1-5|.
CASSWNRGSNQPQHF
TGTGCCAGCAGTTGGAACAGGGGTAGCAATCAGCCCCAGCATTTT
>TRBV4-1|.|TRBJ2-7|.
CASSQDETRATYEQYF
TGCGCCAGCAGCCAAGACGAGACTAGGGCAACCTACGAGCAGTACTTC
>TRBV6-5|.|TRBJ1-1|.
CASSYFGVEAEAFF
TGTGCCAGCAGTTACTTCGGTGTAGAGGCTGAAGCTTTCTTT